Here is one T cell receptor beta chain with its context. The antigen remains unidentified. A read error is possible here, since a much larger clone lies one base away. The data were taken from a study of blood T cells in healthy people across ages. Study-level findings and limits: Roughly linearly, TCR beta diversity per million T cells fell as age increased. Estimates based on one million T cells were treated as lower bounds.

The use of a sample-barcoded 5' primer and a J-beta primer mix characterized a second PCR of 7 to 11 cycles. All cDNA molecules were each tagged by a template-switch adaptor with 12 random nucleotides. Each CDR3 protein gets one entry after TCRdb re-called the 5' RACE reads with MiXCR. Of 700,000 or so distinct CDR3 sequences in the sample, less than 45% were seen once. This CDR3 has 15 amino acids. CDR1 GTSNPN and CDR2 SVGIG come from the germline V gene (reference sequence). This chain uses TRBV30 with TRBJ2-7; 8 bases line up with TRBD1. The sequencing input was blood. The sequence derives from an elderly man in good health. The CDR3 loop is CAWSARDRGSYERYF. CDR3 nucleotides: TGTGCCTGGAGTGCCCGCGACAGGGGATCCTACGAGCGGTACTTC. The full variable domain, its missing parts supplied by reference TRBV30 and TRBJ2-7, is SQTIHQWPATLVQPVGSPLSLECTVEGTSNPNLYWYRQAAGRGLQLLFYSVGIGQISSEVPQNLSASRPQDRQFILSSKKLLLSDSGFYLCAWSARDRGSYERYFGPGTRLTVT.